Ten or more counts support the clone carrying this TCR beta chain. Its cognate antigen is unknown. The data are from a study of tumor and adjacent non-tumor tissue in lung cancer. Background on the study: The patients, around 10 men and five or six women, were roughly 30 to 76 with stage I to III disease. The study, taken as a whole, reports: Significantly higher TCR diversity was found in tumor than normal lung. Higher tumor TCR diversity was associated with shorter survival. Top 100 clones took a larger repertoire share in normal lung.

The template was RNA from unsorted bulk tissue. A modified ARM-PCR protocol with three rounds of nested PCR amplified TCRbeta. Each CDR3 protein gets one entry after TCRdb re-called the multiplex PCR reads with MiXCR. This sample has roughly 81,000 distinct CDR3 sequences, with more than 60% found just once. CDR1 is MNHEY, CDR2 SVGAGI, per germline. The CDR3 is made up of 13 amino acids. V gave up 3 bases and J gave up 7 bases, with 7 bases separating them. Sequencing input: lung tumor tissue. The TCR sequence derives from an older man with non-small cell lung cancer. The chain links TRBV6-5 to TRBJ1-6; D ambiguous. The CDR3 DNA follows: TGTGCCAGCAGTTATCACCGAAATTCACCCCTCCACTTT. This translates into CASSYHRNSPLHF.